This TCR beta chain was retrieved from a study of blood T cell repertoires in COVID-19. Study information: The United States, Italy and Spain provided the acute and convalescent COVID-19 samples.

Methods used by the authors: Scientists estimated how many nucleated cells there were by amplifying reference gene primers. Measured with immunoSEQ multiplex PCR; TCRdb has only the in-frame clones, and not every one. V and J calls and clone size are those listed in that table; D and trimming were worked out from the DNA. Of roughly 280,000 clones listed, roughly nine tenths are singletons. Germline CDR1 is SGHAT and CDR2 is FQDESV (reference sequence). CDR3 size: 14 residues. With 5 bases removed from V and 5 bases from J, the gap between germline ends came to 10 bases. Source material: peripheral blood. This TCR came from a man aged 50 or older with acute or convalescent COVID-19. V and J are TRBV11-1 and TRBJ1-6; tentative D call: TRBD1 (6 bases). The CDR3 DNA follows: TGTGCCAGCAGCCAAAGGGACAATAATTCACCCCTCCACTTT. Translating it yields CASSQRDNNSPLHF.